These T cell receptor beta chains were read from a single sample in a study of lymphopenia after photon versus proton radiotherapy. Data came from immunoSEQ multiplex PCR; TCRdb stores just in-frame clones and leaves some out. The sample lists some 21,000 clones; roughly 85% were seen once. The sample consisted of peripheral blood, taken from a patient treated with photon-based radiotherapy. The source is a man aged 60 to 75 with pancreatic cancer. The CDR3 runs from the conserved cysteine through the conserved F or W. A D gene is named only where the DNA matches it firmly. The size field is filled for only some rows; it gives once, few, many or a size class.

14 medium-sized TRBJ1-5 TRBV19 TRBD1 TGTGCCAGTAGGGGAGGGGGCACCAATCAGCCCCAGCATTTT CASRGGGTNQPQHF
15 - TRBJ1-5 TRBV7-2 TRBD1 TGTGCCAGCAGCTTGGGACAGGGCCGGGATCAGCCCCAGCATTTT CASSLGQGRDQPQHF
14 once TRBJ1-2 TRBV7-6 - TGTGCCAGCAGCTCAGGGCCCCATAACTATGGCTACACCTTC CASSSGPHNYGYTF
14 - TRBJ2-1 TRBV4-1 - TGCGCCAGCAGCCAAGGACTGCCGACCAATGAGCAGTTCTTC CASSQGLPTNEQFF
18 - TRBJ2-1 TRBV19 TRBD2 TGTGCCAGTAGTATCAGTGGTAGCGGGAGTATCCCCTACAATGAGCAGTTCTTC CASSISGSGSIPYNEQFF
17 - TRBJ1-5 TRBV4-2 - TGTGCCAGCAGCCAAGATATACGGGGAGCCGTCAATCAGCCCCAGCATTTT CASSQDIRGAVNQPQHF
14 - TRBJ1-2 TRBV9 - TGTGCCAGCAGCTTAGGTACAGAACTCTATGGCTACACCTTC CASSLGTELYGYTF
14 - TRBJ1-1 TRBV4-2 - TGTGCCAGCAGCCAAGGAGACGGGAACACTGAAGCTTTCTTT CASSQGDGNTEAFF
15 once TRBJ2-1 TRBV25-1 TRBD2 TGTGCCAGCACTAGCGGGGGGGCCGTGGACAATGAGCAGTTCTTC CASTSGGAVDNEQFF
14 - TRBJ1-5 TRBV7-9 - TGTGCCAGCAGCCCGAATTATAGCAATCAGCCCCAGCATTTT CASSPNYSNQPQHF
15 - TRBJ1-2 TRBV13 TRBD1 TGTGCCAGCAGCTACGGGACAGGGAGAGACTATGGCTACACCTTC CASSYGTGRDYGYTF
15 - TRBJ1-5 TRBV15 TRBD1 TGTGCCACCAGCAGAGTAGGACAGGGGAGACAGCCCCAGCATTTT CATSRVGQGRQPQHF
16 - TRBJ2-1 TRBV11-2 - TGTGCCAGCAGCCAGCTCTACGGGGGGCCCTACAATGAGCAGTTCTTC CASSQLYGGPYNEQFF
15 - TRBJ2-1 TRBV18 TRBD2 TGTGCCAGCTCATCCCCCGACGGGGGGAACAATGAGCAGTTCTTC CASSSPDGGNNEQFF
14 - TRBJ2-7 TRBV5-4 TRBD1 TGTGCCAGCAGTAAGGGACAGGGAACCTACGAGCAGTACTTC CASSKGQGTYEQYF
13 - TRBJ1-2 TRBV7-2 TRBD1 TGTGCCAGCAGCTTCACCGGGACAGGGGGCTACACCTTC CASSFTGTGGYTF